Detailed here is one T cell receptor (beta chain). What it binds is not known. At 600 to 750 ng per sample, bulk tumor genomic DNA provided the template. While surgery was under way, several biopsies spaced far apart were taken per primary tumor. The study cohort was described as untreated, and its members had newly diagnosed non-small cell lung cancer. They went on to have curative surgery. Germline V gene sequence: CDR1 PRHDT, CDR2 FYEKMQ (reference sequence). The CDR3 has 16 amino acids. With V trimmed by 5 bases and J by 0 bases, 9 bases remained unmatched. The entry originates in a study of immune heterogeneity within non-small cell lung tumors. Overall study results and limits: Both recurring identical dominant CDR3 beta clonotypes and site-unique high-frequency clones were observed across tumor sites within a patient.

It was with 32 V and 13 J primers that multiplex PCR amplified TCR beta CDR3. One entry per CDR3 protein results from TCRdb running MiXCR on the multiplex PCR reads. The table has tens of thousands of distinct CDR3 sequences, around 26% seen once. The genes are TRBV13 and TRBJ1-1; 7 bases align to TRBD1. The specimen was lung tumor tissue. This clonotype originated in a man aged 40-55 years with non-small cell lung cancer. The CDR3 DNA follows: TGTGCCAGCAGCCTACCACCGACAGGGATGAACACTGAAGCTTTCTTT. It is translated as CASSLPPTGMNTEAFF.